This TCR beta chain was identified in a study of blood T cell repertoires in COVID-19. Turning to the study itself: Acute-phase and convalescent COVID-19 samples originated in the United States, Italy and Spain.

Source study methods: Amplifying reference gene primers gave estimates of nucleated cell counts. Here immunoSEQ multiplex PCR was the method, and the copy in TCRdb shows in-frame clones only, minus some. V and J calls and clone size are copied from that table; D and trimming were computed from the DNA. This table has some 200,000 clones, 80% to 90% appearing once. The study drew participants aged about 18 to 89 years from approximately 23 US areas. Exposed participants came across a COVID-19 case within 2 weeks before study entry. V lost 5 bases to trimming and J lost 11 bases, with 13 bases between them. CDR3 size: 12 residues.

The sequence was collected from a woman aged 45-60 years who had been exposed to COVID-19. V gene TRBV12-3 or TRBV12-4 combines with J gene TRBJ2-1; the D gene is possibly TRBD2 (6 bases). Sequenced input: PBMCs or T cells enriched from blood (not recorded which). The CDR3 region is CASSHRTNQQFF. Written as DNA, the CDR3 is TGTGCCAGCAGTCATCGGACTAACCAGCAGTTCTTC.